This T cell receptor (beta chain) was sequenced during a study of cytomegalovirus exposure and HLA in healthy donors. Clones were read by immunoSEQ multiplex PCR, and TCRdb kept only the in-frame ones, dropping some. In the table there are about 82,000 clones, 85% to 95% of which are singletons. This clone was counted only a few times. No antigen is known for it. The length of the CDR3 is 11 residues. Looked up from germline, CDR1 is DFQATT and CDR2 is SNEGSKA (reference sequence). V was shortened by 7 bases and J by 4 bases, with 11 bases between the two germline ends. The study, taken as a whole, reports: Subsequent analysis found a tendency for first-cohort TCR clusters to co-occur within the 90 to 150 validation repertoires. There were approximately 150 TCR beta chains listed as cytomegalovirus-associated. Through in vitro validation, three CMV-associated chains were shown to be specific for CMV antigens.

V gene TRBV20-1 combines with J gene TRBJ2-7; maybe TRBD2 (5 bases). The material sequenced was PBMCs. This sequence originates from a woman aged 18-29 years in good health and CMV-seronegative. The CDR3 reads CSGMEAYEQYF. DNA for the CDR3: TGCAGTGGTATGGAGGCATACGAGCAGTACTTC.